The 14 T cell receptor beta chains in this list originate from one sample, sequenced in a study of blood T cell repertoires in COVID-19. Repertoires were generated with immunoSEQ multiplex PCR, while TCRdb's copy carries only in-frame clones and drops some. The table lists approximately 250,000 clones, about 90% of them singletons. Sequencing input: peripheral blood. The origin of the receptors is a woman in her sixties or seventies with COVID-19, enrolled during active disease.

This clone appeared a single time. This chain uses TRBV7-2 with TRBJ2-3; tentative D call: TRBD1 (6 bases). CDR1 is SGHTA and CDR2 is FQGNSA in the germline V gene. Trimming left V 4 bases short and J 5 bases short, with 16 bases between. The CDR3 runs 15 residues. CDR3 region: CASSYLASRGDTQYF. CDR3 sequence (DNA): TGTGCCAGCAGCTACCTGGCCTCCAGGGGAGATACGCAGTATTTT.

V usage is TRBV18 and J usage is TRBJ2-7, with D maybe TRBD1 (6 bases). The CDR3 spans 15 residues. The V and J ends lost 0 bases and 4 bases respectively, with 13 bases between them. Germline CDR1 and CDR2: KGHSH and LQKENI. Here the CDR3 reads CASSPPNGQPYEQYF. The CDR3 DNA is TGTGCCAGCTCACCACCCAATGGACAGCCGTACGAGCAGTACTTC.

The chain uses TRBV5-1 and TRBJ1-6; D is perhaps TRBD1 (5 bases). CDR1 is SGHRS and CDR2 is YFSETQ in the germline V gene. V lost 4 bases and J lost 7, with 15 bases in between. This CDR3 comprises 15 residues. In nucleotides, the CDR3 is TGCGCCAGCAGCCCGCGGGACCCCCCCAATTCACCCCTCCACTTT. Translating it yields CASSPRDPPNSPLHF. The whole variable domain, remainder taken from reference TRBV5-1 and TRBJ1-6, is KAGVTQTPRYLIKTRGQQVTLSCSPISGHRSVSWYQQTPGQGLQFLFEYFSETQRNKGNFPGRFSGRQFSNSRSEMNVSTLELGDSALYLCASSPRDPPNSPLHFGNGTRLTVT.

This chain joins TRBV19 and TRBJ1-5; 8 positions agree with TRBD1. The CDR3 runs to 15 residues. Looked up from germline, CDR1 is LNHDA and CDR2 is SQIVND (reference sequence). Trimming took 3 bases from V and 5 from J; bases not matched to a gene: 6. The CDR3 loop is CASSITGTGDQPQHF. CDR3 DNA sequence: TGTGCCAGTAGTATTACCGGGACAGGAGATCAGCCCCAGCATTTT.

The chain carries TRBV5-6 and TRBJ2-1, with TRBD2 matching over 9 bases. This CDR3 has 17 residues. Per germline, CDR1 SGHDT and CDR2 YYEEEE. V was clipped by 0 bases and J by 0 bases; unmatched bases: 4. The CDR3 DNA follows: TGTGCCAGCAGCTTGGTTAGCGGGAGTTTCTCCTACAATGAGCAGTTCTTC. Its protein is CASSLVSGSFSYNEQFF.

This chain connects TRBV28 to TRBJ1-1; no reliable D call. Trimming took off 7 bases at V and 5 bases at J, with 14 bases between the two ends. Looked up from germline, CDR1 is MDHEN and CDR2 is SYDVKM. The length of the CDR3 is 13 residues. The CDR3 coding sequence is TGTGCCAGCACCCTAGTCGTCTGGACTGAAGCTTTCTTT. Encoded protein: CASTLVVWTEAFF.

The rearrangement uses TRBV7-2 and TRBJ2-5, with TRBD2 as a possible D gene (5 bases). The germline CDR1 and CDR2 sequences are SGHTA and FQGNSA. This CDR3 comprises 14 residues. The V and J ends lost 3 bases and 7 bases respectively, with 15 bases between them. The chain's CDR3 is CASSFRRPPMTQYF. The CDR3 DNA sequence: TGTGCCAGCAGCTTCAGGAGGCCCCCCATGACCCAGTACTTC.

This chain uses TRBV27 with TRBJ2-7; tentative D call: TRBD2 (6 bases). Germline V gene lookup returns CDR1 MNHEY and CDR2 SMNVEV (reference sequence). The CDR3 is 12 residues long. Trimming stripped 6 bases from V and 4 bases from J, with 10 bases between. The CDR3 DNA reads as TGTGCCAGCAGAGACGGGAGATACGAGCAGTACTTC. Translating gives CASRDGRYEQYF.

This clone was picked up one time. The chain carries TRBV6-5 and TRBJ1-1, with D maybe TRBD1 (6 bases). The V and J ends lost 2 bases and 4 bases respectively, with 17 bases between them. CDR1 and CDR2 from the germline V gene are MNHEY and SVGAGI. This CDR3 has 16 amino acids. The CDR3 DNA reads TGTGCCAGCAGTTACGGGACACCGGCCCTACTCACTGAAGCTTTCTTT. It specifies CASSYGTPALLTEAFF.

The CDR3 coding sequence is TGTGCCACCAGTGAAGACAGGGAATACGAGCAGTACTTC. It specifies CATSEDREYEQYF. This chain links TRBV24-1 with TRBJ2-7; 7 bases map to TRBD1. V shed 4 bases, J shed 4 bases, and the junction held 3 bases outside the gene matches. CDR1 KGHDR and CDR2 SFDVKD come from the germline V gene. The CDR3 extends over 13 amino acids.

This clone was recorded once. The chain uses TRBV7-2 and TRBJ2-7; D might be TRBD1 (7 bases). V gave up 6 bases and J gave up 3 bases, with 15 bases separating them. Germline lookup yields CDR1 SGHTA and CDR2 FQGNSA. This CDR3 has 14 amino acids. The CDR3: CASRAGGGLYEQYF. The CDR3, as DNA: TGTGCCAGCAGGGCAGGGGGAGGACTCTACGAGCAGTACTTC. The full variable domain, in which reference TRBV7-2 and TRBJ2-7 provide the parts outside the CDR3, is GAGVSQSPSNKVTEKGKDVELRCDPISGHTALYWYRQSLGQGLEFLIYFQGNSAPDKSGLPSDRFSAERTGGSVSTLTIQRTQQEDSAVYLCASRAGGGLYEQYFGPGTRLTVT.

The chain joins TRBV4-3 to TRBJ1-1; the D gene is possibly TRBD1 (5 bases). The germline V gene has CDR1 LGHNA and CDR2 YSLEER. The CDR3 is 15 amino acids. V shed 4 bases and J shed 1 base, with 13 bases lying between them. The DNA of the CDR3 is TGCGCCAGCAGCCGAGACAGACTTTCGAACACTGAAGCTTTCTTT. Its protein is CASSRDRLSNTEAFF.

The CDR3 is CASSYSRTVTEAFF. For the CDR3, the DNA is TGTGCCAGCAGTTACTCGAGAACAGTCACTGAAGCTTTCTTT. The chain employs TRBV6-5 and TRBJ1-1; D not certain. The V end lost 0 bases, the J end lost 4 bases, and 9 bases lay between the germline ends. The germline V gene encodes CDR1 MNHEY and CDR2 SVGAGI. CDR3 length: 14 amino acids.

CDR3 residues: CASSPLQGKSGANVLTF. CDR3 nucleotides: TGTGCCAGCTCACCGTTACAGGGAAAATCTGGGGCCAACGTCCTGACTTTC. V usage is TRBV18 and J usage is TRBJ2-6, with a possible D match to TRBD1 (6 bases). The CDR3 sequence is 17 residues long. Looked up from germline, CDR1 is KGHSH and CDR2 is LQKENI. V lost 3 bases and J lost 1, with 13 bases in between.